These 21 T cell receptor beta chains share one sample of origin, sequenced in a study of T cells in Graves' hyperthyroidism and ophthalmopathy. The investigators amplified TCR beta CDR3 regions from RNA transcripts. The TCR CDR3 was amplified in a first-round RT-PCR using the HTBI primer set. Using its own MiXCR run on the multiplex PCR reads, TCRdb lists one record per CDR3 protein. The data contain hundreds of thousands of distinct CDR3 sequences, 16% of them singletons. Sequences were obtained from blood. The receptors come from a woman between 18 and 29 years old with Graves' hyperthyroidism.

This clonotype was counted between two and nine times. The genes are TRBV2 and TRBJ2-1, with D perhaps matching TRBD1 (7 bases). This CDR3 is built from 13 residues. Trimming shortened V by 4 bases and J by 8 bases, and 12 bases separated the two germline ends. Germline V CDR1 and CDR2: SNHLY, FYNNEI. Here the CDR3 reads CASSVEGAYEQFF. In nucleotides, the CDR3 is TGTGCCAGCAGTGTGGAGGGGGCGTATGAGCAGTTCTTC.

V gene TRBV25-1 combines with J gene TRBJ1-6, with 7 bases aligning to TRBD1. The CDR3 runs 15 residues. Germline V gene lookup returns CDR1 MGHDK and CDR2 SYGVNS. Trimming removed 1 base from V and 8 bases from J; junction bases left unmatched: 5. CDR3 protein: CASSELARGDSPLHF. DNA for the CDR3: TGTGCCAGCAGTGAATTGGCCAGGGGGGATTCACCCCTCCACTTT.

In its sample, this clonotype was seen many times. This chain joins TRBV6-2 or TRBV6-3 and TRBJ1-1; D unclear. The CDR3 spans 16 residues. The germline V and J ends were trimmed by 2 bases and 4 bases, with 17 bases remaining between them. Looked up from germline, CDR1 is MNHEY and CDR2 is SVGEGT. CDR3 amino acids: CASSYATNLAGTEAFF. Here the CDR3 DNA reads TGTGCCAGCAGTTACGCGACAAACCTAGCTGGCACTGAAGCTTTCTTT.

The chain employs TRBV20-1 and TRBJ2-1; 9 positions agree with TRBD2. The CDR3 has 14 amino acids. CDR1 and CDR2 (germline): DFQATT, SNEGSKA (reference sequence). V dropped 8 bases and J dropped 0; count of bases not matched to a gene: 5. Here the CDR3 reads CSRTSVISYNEQFF. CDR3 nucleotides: TGCAGTAGGACTAGCGTCATCTCCTACAATGAGCAGTTCTTC.

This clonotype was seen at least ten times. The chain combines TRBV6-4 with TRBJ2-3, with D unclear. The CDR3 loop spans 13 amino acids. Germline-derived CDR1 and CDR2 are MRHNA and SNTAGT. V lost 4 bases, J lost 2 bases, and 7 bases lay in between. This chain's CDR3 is CASSVGATDTQYF. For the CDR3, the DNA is TGTGCCAGCAGTGTTGGAGCCACAGATACGCAGTATTTT.

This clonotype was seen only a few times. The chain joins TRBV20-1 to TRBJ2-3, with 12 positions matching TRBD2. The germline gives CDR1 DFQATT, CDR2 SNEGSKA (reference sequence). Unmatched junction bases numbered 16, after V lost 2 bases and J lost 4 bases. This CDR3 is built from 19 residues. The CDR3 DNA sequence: TGCAGTGCTAGACCTCTAGCGGGAGGGCCCTCTTCGGTAGCAGATACGCAGTATTTT. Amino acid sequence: CSARPLAGGPSSVADTQYF.

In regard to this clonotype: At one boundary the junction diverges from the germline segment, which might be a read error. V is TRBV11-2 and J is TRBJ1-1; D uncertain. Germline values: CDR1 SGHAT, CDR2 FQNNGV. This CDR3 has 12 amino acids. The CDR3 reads CAISPSNTEAFF. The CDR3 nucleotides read TGTGCCATCAGCCCATCGAACACTGAAGCTTTCTTT.

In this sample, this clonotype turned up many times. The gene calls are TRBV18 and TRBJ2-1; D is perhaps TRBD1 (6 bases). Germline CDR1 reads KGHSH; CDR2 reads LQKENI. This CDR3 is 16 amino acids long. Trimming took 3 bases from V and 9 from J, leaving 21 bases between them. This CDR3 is CASSPNRELSIREQFF. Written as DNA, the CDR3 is TGTGCCAGCTCACCGAACAGGGAATTATCTATTCGTGAGCAGTTCTTC.

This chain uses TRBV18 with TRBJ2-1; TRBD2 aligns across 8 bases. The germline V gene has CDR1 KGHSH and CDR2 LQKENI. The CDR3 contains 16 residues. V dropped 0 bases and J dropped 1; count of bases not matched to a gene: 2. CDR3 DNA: TGTGCCAGCTCACCACCCGGGACTAGGTCCTACAATGAGCAGTTCTTC. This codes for CASSPPGTRSYNEQFF.

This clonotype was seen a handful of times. CDR3 in amino acids: CASSDDGAYSPLHF. The CDR3 DNA sequence: TGTGCCAGTAGTGACGACGGAGCCTATTCACCCCTCCACTTT. The chain has TRBV19 and TRBJ1-6, with D uncertain. CDR1 LNHDA and CDR2 SQIVND come from the germline V gene (reference sequence). The CDR3 covers 14 residues. V lost 5 bases, J lost 8 bases, and 13 bases lay in between.

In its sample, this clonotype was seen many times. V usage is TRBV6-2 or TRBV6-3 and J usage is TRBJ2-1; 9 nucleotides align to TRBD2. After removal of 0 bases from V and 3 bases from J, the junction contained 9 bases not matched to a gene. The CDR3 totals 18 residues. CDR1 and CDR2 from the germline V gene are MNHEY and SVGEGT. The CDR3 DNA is TGTGCCAGCAGTTACTCCACCATAGCGGGAGTAGACTACAATGAGCAGTTCTTC. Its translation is CASSYSTIAGVDYNEQFF.

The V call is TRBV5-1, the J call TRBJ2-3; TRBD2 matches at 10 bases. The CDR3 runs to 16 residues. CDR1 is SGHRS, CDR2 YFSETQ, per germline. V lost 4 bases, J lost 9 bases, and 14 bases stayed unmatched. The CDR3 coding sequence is TGCGCCAGCAGCGCCACAATAGCGGGAGGCCTAAGGACGCAGTATTTT. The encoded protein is CASSATIAGGLRTQYF.

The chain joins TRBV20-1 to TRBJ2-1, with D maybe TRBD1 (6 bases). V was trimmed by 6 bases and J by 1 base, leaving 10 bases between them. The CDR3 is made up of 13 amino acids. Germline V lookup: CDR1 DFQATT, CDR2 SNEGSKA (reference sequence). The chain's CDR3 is CSADRMSYNEQFF. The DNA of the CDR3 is TGCAGTGCCGACAGGATGTCCTACAATGAGCAGTTCTTC.

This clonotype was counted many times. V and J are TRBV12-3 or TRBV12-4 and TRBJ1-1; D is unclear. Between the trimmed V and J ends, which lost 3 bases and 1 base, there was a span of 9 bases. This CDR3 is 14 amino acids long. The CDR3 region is CASSFRQTNTEAFF. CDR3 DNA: TGTGCCAGCAGTTTTAGGCAGACGAACACTGAAGCTTTCTTT.

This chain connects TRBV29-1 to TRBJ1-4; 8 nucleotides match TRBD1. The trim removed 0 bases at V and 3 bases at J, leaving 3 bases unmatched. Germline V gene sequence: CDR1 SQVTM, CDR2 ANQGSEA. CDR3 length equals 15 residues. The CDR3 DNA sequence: TGCAGCGTTGAAGATGGGACAGGAGCTAATGAAAAACTGTTTTTT. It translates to CSVEDGTGANEKLFF.

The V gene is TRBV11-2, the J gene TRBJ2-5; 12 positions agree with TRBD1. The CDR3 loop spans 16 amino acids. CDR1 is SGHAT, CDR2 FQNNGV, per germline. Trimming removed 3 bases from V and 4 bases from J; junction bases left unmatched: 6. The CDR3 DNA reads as TGTGCCAGCAGCTTTGGGACAGGGGGCGCTTTAGAGACCCAGTACTTC. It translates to CASSFGTGGALETQYF.

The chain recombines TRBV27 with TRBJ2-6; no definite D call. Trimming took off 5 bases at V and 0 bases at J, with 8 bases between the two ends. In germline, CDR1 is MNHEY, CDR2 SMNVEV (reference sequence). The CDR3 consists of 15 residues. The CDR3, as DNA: TGTGCCAGCAGTATCTCCAACTCTGGGGCCAACGTCCTGACTTTC. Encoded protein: CASSISNSGANVLTF.

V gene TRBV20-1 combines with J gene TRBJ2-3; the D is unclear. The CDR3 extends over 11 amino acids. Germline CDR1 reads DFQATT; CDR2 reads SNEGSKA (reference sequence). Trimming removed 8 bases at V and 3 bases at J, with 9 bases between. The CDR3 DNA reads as TGCAGTCAAGGTGGAACAGATACGCAGTATTTT. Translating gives CSQGGTDTQYF.

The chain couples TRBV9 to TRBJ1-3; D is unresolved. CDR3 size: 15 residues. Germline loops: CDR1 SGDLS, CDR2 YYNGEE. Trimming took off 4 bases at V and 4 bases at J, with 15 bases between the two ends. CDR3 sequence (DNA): TGTGCCAGCAGCCCCCGACACGCATCCGGAAACACCATATATTTT. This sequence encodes CASSPRHASGNTIYF.

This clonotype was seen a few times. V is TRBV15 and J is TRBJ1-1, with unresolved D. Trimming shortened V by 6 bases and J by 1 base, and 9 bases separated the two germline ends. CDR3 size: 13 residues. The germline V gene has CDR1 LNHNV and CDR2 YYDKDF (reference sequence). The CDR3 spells CATRTAGNTEAFF. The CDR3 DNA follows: TGTGCCACCAGAACCGCAGGGAACACTGAAGCTTTCTTT.

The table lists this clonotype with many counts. CDR3 protein: CASSLEPGPMVGEQYF. The CDR3 bases are TGTGCCAGCAGTTTAGAACCGGGGCCTATGGTCGGCGAGCAGTACTTC. This chain links TRBV28 with TRBJ2-7; D is perhaps TRBD1 or TRBD2 (5 bases each). This CDR3 region has 16 residues. CDR1 is MDHEN and CDR2 is SYDVKM in the germline V gene. The V end was cut by 2 bases, the J end by 6 bases, with 20 bases between.